This T cell receptor (beta chain) was profiled in a study of OX40 agonist ivuxolimab in advanced cancers. Study-level background: The study gave patients intravenous ivuxolimab at 0.01 to 10 mg/kg every 2 weeks. Allowance was made for prior anti-PD-1, anti-PD-L1 or anti-CTLA-4 therapy, and around 41% had some. Points from the study as a whole: Also showing low normalized T-cell clonal expansion were some of the nonresponders. Expanded clones belonging to CD8+ T cells outnumbered, on average, those of CD4+.

With regard to this clone: The antigen remains unidentified.

V lost 1 base to trimming and J lost 11 bases, with 8 bases between them. CDR3 length: 11 residues. Per the germline V gene, CDR1 is SGHDN and CDR2 is FVKESK. Produced via immunoSEQ multiplex PCR; TCRdb's table is partial and in-frame only. Among about 60,000 clones listed, 90% to 95% were seen once. The clonotype originates from an adult with an advanced solid tumor such as melanoma, head and neck, liver or kidney cancer. The chain uses TRBV14 and TRBJ2-5; D unclear. Sequencing was performed on CD4+ or CD8+ T cells sorted from blood, taken in a trial of the OX40 agonist ivuxolimab. The CDR3 DNA reads TGTGCCAGCAGCCAAGCCCGTCTACAGTACTTC. This gives the protein CASSQARLQYF.